The 10 T cell receptor beta chains presented below share a single source sample, sequenced in a study of blood T cells in healthy people across ages. With a J-beta primer mix and a sample-barcoded 5' primer, a second PCR ran roughly 7 to 11 cycles. TCRdb reanalysed the 5' RACE reads using MiXCR and keeps one entry per CDR3 protein. The sample lists around 1.5 million distinct CDR3 sequences; 30% to 40% were seen once. Sequences were obtained from blood. These receptors were obtained from a woman in her thirties in good health.

This clonotype was seen at least ten times. V usage is TRBV5-5 and J usage is TRBJ2-1; no clear D. The CDR3 spans 13 residues. The germline V gene encodes CDR1 SGHKS and CDR2 YYEKEE (reference sequence). The germline V and J ends were trimmed by 4 bases and 5 bases, with 10 bases remaining between them. This chain's CDR3 is CASSPPINNEQFF. The CDR3, as DNA: TGTGCCAGCAGCCCCCCGATCAACAATGAGCAGTTCTTC.

This clonotype has more than one count but fewer than ten. The V and J genes are TRBV28 and TRBJ1-2; 9 nucleotides align to TRBD1. V gave up 2 bases and J gave up 8 bases; unmatched junction bases: 12. The CDR3 has 16 amino acids. Germline CDR1 is MDHEN and CDR2 is SYDVKM. The CDR3 region is CASSLPTGTGSGGYTF. DNA for the CDR3: TGTGCCAGCAGTTTACCCACAGGGACAGGGTCGGGCGGCTACACCTTC.

This clonotype was observed a handful of times. V is TRBV6-5 and J is TRBJ1-2; D might be TRBD1 (5 bases). Trimming took off 4 bases at V and 13 bases at J, with 16 bases between the two ends. CDR1 and CDR2 (germline): MNHEY, SVGAGI. CDR3 length equals 12 residues. The CDR3 here is CASSSHRGSFTF. The DNA of the CDR3 is TGTGCCAGCAGTTCCCATCGGGGGTCCTTCACCTTC.

This clonotype was seen a handful of times. The chain joins TRBV20-1 to TRBJ2-3; TRBD2 agrees at 7 bases. V trimming: 4 bases; J trimming: 5 bases; junction bases outside the gene matches: 15. The CDR3 runs 16 residues. CDR1 is DFQATT and CDR2 is SNEGSKA in the germline V gene (reference sequence). The CDR3 reads CSATPFGGRALDTQYF. DNA of the CDR3: TGCAGTGCTACACCCTTTGGGGGGAGGGCCCTAGATACGCAGTATTTT.

The chain is built from TRBV6-1 and TRBJ2-1; TRBD2 is a possible D gene (5 bases). Germline V gene sequence: CDR1 MNHNS, CDR2 SASEGT. CDR3 length: 14 residues. Trimming shortened V by 1 base and J by 4 bases, and 8 bases separated the two germline ends. The CDR3 is CASSEGGLYNEQFF. The CDR3 coding sequence is TGTGCCAGCAGTGAAGGCGGGCTGTACAATGAGCAGTTCTTC.

The chain employs TRBV6-6 and TRBJ2-1; 11 bases are a match to TRBD2. Germline loops: CDR1 MNHNY, CDR2 SVGAGI (reference sequence). The J segment lost 7 bases and the V segment lost 6 bases, leaving 8 bases of the junction unmatched. This CDR3 has 15 amino acids. The CDR3 coding sequence is TGTGCCAGCAGGGGACTAGCGGAATTTGTGAATGAGCAGTTCTTC. Its translation: CASRGLAEFVNEQFF.

Turning to this clonotype: A read error may be the cause here, since a much bigger clone is one base away. J is TRBJ2-7 and V is TRBV6-5; 8 nucleotides match TRBD1. Germline assignment: CDR1 MNHEY and CDR2 SVGAGI. The CDR3 sequence is 14 residues long. The CDR3 bases are TGTACCACCAAGGGACAGGCTATCTCCTACGAGCAGTACTTC. Protein: CTTKGQAISYEQYF.

This clonotype was seen a handful of times. The chain combines TRBV20-1 with TRBJ2-5; tentative D call: TRBD2 (5 bases). Germline assignment: CDR1 DFQATT and CDR2 SNEGSKA (reference sequence). The CDR3 is 14 amino acids. V lost 5 bases and J lost 5, with 18 bases in between. The CDR3 DNA is TGCAGTGCTCTCAAGACTGGCAGAGGGGAGACCCAGTACTTC. The encoded protein is CSALKTGRGETQYF.

This clonotype was recorded only once. The junction shows a germline mismatch at one end, possibly a read error. The V and J genes are TRBV4-1 and TRBJ2-3; tentative D call: TRBD2 (5 bases). The germline gives CDR1 MGHRA, CDR2 YSYEKL. CDR3 length: 15 amino acids. The CDR3 sequence: CTSSQVQRPTDTQYF. In DNA form, the CDR3 reads TGCACCAGCAGCCAAGTGCAGCGGCCCACAGATACGCAGTATTTT.

The chain joins TRBV4-2 to TRBJ1-1; D gene ambiguous. V dropped 4 bases and J dropped 5 bases, with 17 bases sitting between them. The length of the CDR3 is 15 residues. Germline CDR1 reads LGHNA; CDR2 reads YNFKEQ. The CDR3 DNA reads as TGTGCCAGCAGCCTCCGGAGAAGCCTCGGGACTGAAGCTTTCTTT. Translating gives CASSLRRSLGTEAFF.